Presented here are 24 T cell receptor beta chains from one specimen sequenced in a study of T cell changes during pregnancy in multiple sclerosis. Profiled with immunoSEQ multiplex PCR; TCRdb holds only in-frame clones, not every one. Of tens of thousands of clones in the sample, roughly nine tenths were seen once. The sequencing here drew on peripheral blood, taken in the first trimester of pregnancy. Receptors were obtained from a female donor in good health, enrolled as a control in a pregnancy study.

This chain connects TRBV27 to TRBJ2-7, with 9 bases identical to TRBD1. The germline CDR1 and CDR2 sequences are MNHEY and SMNVEV (reference sequence). This CDR3 is 13 amino acids long. J was trimmed by 2 bases and V by 6 bases; bases with no gene match: 2. The CDR3 DNA is TGTGCCAGCAGACGGGACAGGGCCTACGAGCAGTACTTC. As protein: CASRRDRAYEQYF.

As to this clone: Compared with germline, one end of the junction differs, possibly owing to a read error. Other DNA sequences within the sample encode an identical CDR3. The chain joins TRBV5-4 to TRBJ2-2; perhaps TRBD2 as D (6 bases). CDR1 is SGHNT and CDR2 is YYREEE in the germline V gene (reference sequence). The CDR3 totals 14 residues. This CDR3 is CASSLGGNTGELFF. The CDR3 DNA reads TGTGCCAGCAGCCTAGGAGGGAACACCGGAGAGCTGTTTTTT.

The CDR3 sequence is CASRMSYEQYF. The DNA of the CDR3 is TGTGCCAGCAGGATGAGCTACGAGCAGTACTTC. The V and J genes are TRBV2 and TRBJ2-7; the D is unclear. Per germline, CDR1 SNHLY and CDR2 FYNNEI. There are 11 residues in the CDR3. V was pared by 6 bases and J by 3 bases, with 6 bases between. The full variable domain, with the rest looked up from reference TRBV2 and TRBJ2-7, is EPEVTQTPSHQVTQMGQEVILRCVPISNHLYFYWYRQILGQKVEFLVSFYNNEISEKSEIFDDQFSVERPDGSNFTLKIRSTKLEDSAMYFCASRMSYEQYFGPGTRLTVT.

This clone was counted only a few times. This chain uses TRBV6-1 with TRBJ2-5; 14 nucleotides agree with TRBD2. The V gene end was trimmed by 4 bases and the J gene end by 2 bases; junction bases not matched to a gene: 0. The CDR3 is 15 residues long. Germline V gene data show CDR1 as MNHNS and CDR2 as SASEGT. The CDR3 protein is CASSGLAGGQETQYF. The DNA for the CDR3 is TGTGCCAGCAGTGGACTAGCGGGGGGGCAAGAGACCCAGTACTTC.

This clone was seen more than once but under ten times. The CDR3 DNA is TGTGCCAGCAGCCTCGGGACAGGGTTTGTTAATGAAAAACTGTTTTTT. Protein product: CASSLGTGFVNEKLFF. The gene calls are TRBV7-8 and TRBJ1-4; 9 positions agree with TRBD1. The germline gives CDR1 SGHVS, CDR2 FQNEAQ. This CDR3 comprises 16 residues. V gave up 5 bases and J gave up 4 bases; unmatched junction bases: 8.

V and J are TRBV18 and TRBJ1-1; TRBD1 is a possible D gene (5 bases). V was shortened by 4 bases and J by 6 bases, with 18 bases between the two germline ends. The CDR3 length is 15 residues. Germline CDR1 reads KGHSH; CDR2 reads LQKENI. CDR3 in DNA: TGTGCCAGCTCACTCCTGGACAACCCAGTCGCTGAAGCTTTCTTT. Its translation: CASSLLDNPVAEAFF.

This sequence joins TRBV2 and TRBJ1-1; D possibly corresponds to TRBD1 (5 bases). The germline CDR1 and CDR2 sequences are SNHLY and FYNNEI. This CDR3 contains 14 residues. Trimming took 6 bases from V and 1 from J, leaving 12 bases between them. The CDR3 sequence is CASRKPDRNTEAFF. The CDR3 nucleotides are TGTGCCAGCAGAAAACCCGACAGGAACACTGAAGCTTTCTTT. Together with reference TRBV2 and TRBJ1-1, the CDR3 gives the full variable domain: EPEVTQTPSHQVTQMGQEVILRCVPISNHLYFYWYRQILGQKVEFLVSFYNNEISEKSEIFDDQFSVERPDGSNFTLKIRSTKLEDSAMYFCASRKPDRNTEAFFGQGTRLTVV.

V and J are TRBV4-3 and TRBJ2-4; TRBD1 matches 7 bases. Germline V CDR1 and CDR2: LGHNA, YSLEER. CDR3 length: 16 residues. With V trimmed by 4 bases and J by 10 bases, 16 bases remained unmatched. The CDR3 region has the DNA TGCGCCAGCAGCCCCTCCTTAACTGGACAGGTGGGGATTCAGTACTTC. Protein: CASSPSLTGQVGIQYF.

This chain joins TRBV30 and TRBJ1-3; weak D call: TRBD1 (5 bases). Trimming left V 0 bases short and J 0 bases short, with 9 bases between. Germline V gives CDR1 GTSNPN, CDR2 SVGIG (reference sequence). The CDR3 sequence is 15 residues long. CDR3: CAWSVGHNSGNTIYF. The CDR3 DNA is TGTGCCTGGAGTGTAGGACACAACTCTGGAAACACCATATATTTT.

This chain uses TRBV4-1 with TRBJ2-1; the D gene is possibly TRBD2 (5 bases). Trimming removed 2 bases at V and 8 bases at J, with 22 bases between. The CDR3 length is 17 residues. Germline V gives CDR1 MGHRA, CDR2 YSYEKL. DNA of the CDR3: TGCGCCAGCAGCCAAATCGGGGATCCTTTTCTCGTTGATGAGCAGTTCTTC. Its protein product is CASSQIGDPFLVDEQFF.

This chain uses TRBV5-6 with TRBJ1-6, with no clear D. CDR3 length: 15 amino acids. Between the trimmed V and J ends, which lost 3 bases and 0 bases, there was a span of 7 bases. The germline V gene encodes CDR1 SGHDT and CDR2 YYEEEE. CDR3 sequence (DNA): TGTGCCAGCAGCTCGGCTAGCTCCTATAATTCACCCCTCCACTTT. Encoded protein: CASSSASSYNSPLHF.

The CDR3: CASSVGAGTDTQYF. In nucleotides, the CDR3 is TGTGCCAGCAGCGTGGGGGCCGGAACAGATACGCAGTATTTT. The rearrangement links TRBV9 to TRBJ2-3; D may be TRBD1 (6 bases). Trimming removed 2 bases from V and 3 bases from J, with 10 bases in between. CDR3 size: 14 residues. In germline, CDR1 is SGDLS, CDR2 YYNGEE.

The chain employs TRBV7-2 and TRBJ2-7; 8 nucleotides align to TRBD1. CDR3 length: 15 amino acids. CDR1 SGHTA and CDR2 FQGNSA come from the germline V gene. With 5 bases clipped from V and 3 bases from J, the junction kept 9 bases outside the gene matches. The CDR3 loop is CASSATGTGRYEQYF. In DNA, the CDR3 is TGTGCCAGCAGCGCCACCGGGACAGGTCGCTACGAGCAGTACTTC. The full variable domain, rest sourced from reference TRBV7-2 and TRBJ2-7, is GAGVSQSPSNKVTEKGKDVELRCDPISGHTALYWYRQSLGQGLEFLIYFQGNSAPDKSGLPSDRFSAERTGGSVSTLTIQRTQQEDSAVYLCASSATGTGRYEQYFGPGTRLTVT.

The count of this clone is one. The chain carries TRBV5-1 and TRBJ2-5; no reliable D call. The CDR3 extends over 13 amino acids. Germline assignment: CDR1 SGHRS and CDR2 YFSETQ. V lost 0 bases, J lost 5 bases, and 8 bases lay in between. CDR3 nucleotide sequence: TGCGCCAGCAGCTTGGCCTTATCGGAGACCCAGTACTTC. It translates to CASSLALSETQYF.

This clone was detected once. The rearrangement joins TRBV6-1 to TRBJ2-7, with TRBD2 identical over 7 bases. Trimming at V came to 6 bases and at J to 0 bases, leaving 5 bases not matched to a gene. CDR1 is MNHNS, CDR2 SASEGT, per germline. The CDR3 has 14 residues. CDR3 sequence reads: CASRLGGSSYEQYF. As DNA, the CDR3 is TGTGCCAGCAGATTGGGGGGGAGCTCCTACGAGCAGTACTTC.

The chain recombines TRBV2 with TRBJ1-6; a weak D match, TRBD1 (5 bases). Trimming removed 0 bases at V and 8 bases at J, with 11 bases between. The CDR3 is made up of 15 amino acids. CDR1 and CDR2 from the germline V gene are SNHLY and FYNNEI. In DNA form, the CDR3 reads TGTGCCAGCAGTGAAGCTCCAGGGATGGATTCACCCCTCCACTTT. Protein: CASSEAPGMDSPLHF.

In this sample, this clone turned up once. The chain carries TRBV4-1 and TRBJ2-6, with D unresolved. Germline V gives CDR1 MGHRA, CDR2 YSYEKL. Trimming stripped 4 bases from V and 2 bases from J, with 12 bases between. The CDR3 is 16 amino acids. CDR3 DNA: TGCGCCAGCAGCCCCCCTGGGCTAACTGGGGCCAACGTCCTGACTTTC. It specifies CASSPPGLTGANVLTF.

This sequence joins TRBV6-5 and TRBJ1-5, with D maybe TRBD1 (5 bases). Germline lookup yields CDR1 MNHEY and CDR2 SVGAGI. V lost 6 bases and J 0 bases, leaving 12 bases between the germline ends. This CDR3 is built from 15 residues. CDR3 loop: CASRASTVSNQPQHF. The CDR3 region has the DNA TGTGCCAGCAGGGCTTCGACAGTTAGCAATCAGCCCCAGCATTTT.

This chain links TRBV7-9 with TRBJ1-1, with a tentative D call TRBD1 (5 bases). The CDR3 consists of 12 residues. Between the trimmed V and J ends, which lost 0 bases and 8 bases, there was a span of 7 bases. Germline V gene data show CDR1 as SEHNR and CDR2 as FQNEAQ (reference sequence). The CDR3 DNA is TGTGCCAGCAGCTTAGCGGGGCGAGAAGCTTTCTTT. This sequence encodes CASSLAGREAFF.

The chain employs TRBV4-3 and TRBJ2-7, with D possibly being TRBD2 (6 bases). The CDR3 runs 15 residues. The V gene's germline CDR1 is LGHNA and CDR2 YSLEER. Trimming left V 1 base short and J 1 base short, with 11 bases between. The chain's CDR3 is CASSQGVGGSYEQYF. CDR3 bases: TGCGCCAGCAGCCAAGGAGTGGGGGGTTCCTACGAGCAGTACTTC.

About this clone: At one boundary the junction diverges from the germline segment, which might be a read error. This chain connects TRBV28 to TRBJ1-2; TRBD1 is a possible D gene (6 bases). CDR3 length: 11 amino acids. CDR1 is MDHEN, CDR2 SYDVKM, per germline. CDR3 in amino acids: CASGLPTQGFF. In DNA form, the CDR3 reads TGTGCCAGCGGCCTACCCACCCAGGGGTTCTTC.

V is TRBV6-5 and J is TRBJ2-7, with D maybe TRBD1 (7 bases). V lost 2 bases and J lost 4, with 18 bases in between. Germline V gene data show CDR1 as MNHEY and CDR2 as SVGAGI. The CDR3 has 16 amino acids. The CDR3 here is CASSYPGPRGEYEQYF. The CDR3 DNA reads TGTGCCAGCAGTTACCCTGGCCCCAGGGGGGAATACGAGCAGTACTTC.

This sequence joins TRBV7-2 and TRBJ2-3; weak D call: TRBD1 (5 bases). Germline loops: CDR1 SGHTA, CDR2 FQGNSA. This CDR3 region has 13 residues. Trimming pared 1 base from V and 4 bases from J, leaving 6 bases between. Here the CDR3 reads CASSLVRADTQYF. DNA for the CDR3: TGTGCCAGCAGCTTAGTCAGGGCAGATACGCAGTATTTT.

CDR3 protein: CASSPAGGPNTEAFF. Here the CDR3 DNA reads TGTGCCAGCAGCCCTGCGGGGGGACCGAACACTGAAGCTTTCTTT. The chain employs TRBV5-4 and TRBJ1-1, with D perhaps TRBD1 (5 bases). The V gene's germline CDR1 is SGHNT and CDR2 YYREEE (reference sequence). V was shortened by 4 bases and J by 1 base, with 14 bases between the two germline ends. The CDR3 runs 15 residues. Combining the CDR3 with reference TRBV5-4 and TRBJ1-1 gives the whole variable domain ETGVTQSPTHLIKTRGQQVTLRCSSQSGHNTVSWYQQALGQGPQFIFQYYREEENGRGNFPPRFSGLQFPNYSSELNVNALELDDSALYLCASSPAGGPNTEAFFGQGTRLTVV.